Presented here are 21 T cell receptor beta chains from one specimen sequenced in a study of Ad26.COV2.S vaccination and SARS-CoV-2 variants. Treatment denoted: some 20 received Ad26.COV2.S at low or high dose, single or two shots; about 5 received placebo; per-sample allocation not given. All samples were drawn on day 63, counting from the first vaccine or placebo injection. The data were produced by immunoSEQ multiplex PCR, yet TCRdb's version contains in-frame clones alone and is incomplete. This table holds around 300,000 clones, almost 90% found once. The sample in question was peripheral blood, obtained in a trial of Ad26.COV2.S vaccine versus placebo. The origin of the receptors is a person between 18 and 60 years old who received the Ad26.COV2.S COVID-19 vaccine or a placebo.

This rearrangement joins TRBV11-3 to TRBJ2-2, with D tentatively TRBD2 (6 bases). CDR3 length: 15 residues. Trimming removed 3 bases from V and 6 bases from J, with 14 bases in between. Germline CDR1 is SGHNT and CDR2 is YENEEA. The chain's CDR3 is CASSLEGRDSGELFF. The CDR3 DNA sequence: TGTGCCAGCAGCTTGGAGGGTAGGGATTCCGGGGAGCTGTTTTTT. Full variable domain (outside the CDR3, taken from reference TRBV11-3 and TRBJ2-2): EAGVVQSPRYKIIEKKQPVAFWCNPISGHNTLYWYLQNLGQGPELLIRYENEEAVDDSQLPKDRFSAERLKGVDSTLKIQPAELGDSAVYLCASSLEGRDSGELFFGEGSRLTVL.

The chain is built from TRBV23-1 and TRBJ2-1; 11 nucleotides match TRBD2. TRBV23-1 is treated as an ORF (open reading frame) with a function not yet certain. The CDR3 covers 15 residues. The V gene end was trimmed by 7 bases and the J gene end by 3 bases; junction bases not matched to a gene: 5. The CDR3 here is CASTLLAGGYNEQFF. CDR3 sequence (DNA): TGCGCCAGCACCCTCCTAGCGGGGGGCTACAATGAGCAGTTCTTC.

The chain carries TRBV2 and TRBJ1-6; no reliable D call. The germline gives CDR1 SNHLY, CDR2 FYNNEI. The CDR3 has 12 residues. V was cut by 3 bases and J by 8 bases, with 5 bases left in between. The CDR3 coding sequence is TGTGCCAGCAGTGAGGAGTATTCACCCCTCCACTTT. Protein product: CASSEEYSPLHF. The variable domain in full, with the rest retrieved from reference TRBV2 and TRBJ1-6, is EPEVTQTPSHQVTQMGQEVILRCVPISNHLYFYWYRQILGQKVEFLVSFYNNEISEKSEIFDDQFSVERPDGSNFTLKIRSTKLEDSAMYFCASSEEYSPLHFGNGTRLTVT.

This clone appeared a single time. The J gene is TRBJ1-4, the V gene TRBV6-5; D not certain. CDR1 and CDR2 from the germline V gene are MNHEY and SVGAGI. CDR3 size: 14 residues. V lost 6 bases and J 4 bases, leaving 12 bases between the germline ends. CDR3 sequence: CASSRTASNEKLFF. In DNA, the CDR3 is TGTGCCAGCAGCCGAACAGCCAGTAATGAAAAACTGTTTTTT.

The CDR3 DNA is TGTGCCAGAGACCTAGCGGGCCGCACAGATACGCAGTATTTT. Amino acid sequence: CARDLAGRTDTQYF. The chain is built from TRBV25-1 and TRBJ2-3; 8 bases line up with TRBD2. With 9 bases clipped from V and 1 base from J, the junction kept 6 bases outside the gene matches. CDR1 is MGHDK, CDR2 SYGVNS, per germline. CDR3 length equals 14 residues.

This sequence joins TRBV12-3 or TRBV12-4 and TRBJ1-2; D ambiguous. V was clipped by 8 bases and J by 6 bases, with 13 bases between them. The CDR3 spans 12 residues. The CDR3 spells CASQGWLDGYTF. The CDR3 nucleotides are TGTGCCAGCCAAGGCTGGCTGGATGGCTACACCTTC.

V is TRBV6-5 and J is TRBJ1-5; a weak D match, TRBD1 (5 bases). Germline CDR1 and CDR2: MNHEY and SVGAGI. The V end lost 7 bases, the J end lost 1 base, and 11 bases lay between the germline ends. There are 14 residues in the CDR3. CDR3 in amino acids: CASTAGQSNQPQHF. Here the CDR3 DNA reads TGTGCCAGCACCGCAGGGCAAAGCAATCAGCCCCAGCATTTT.

The CDR3 protein is CASSLSSFDEQFF. CDR3 DNA sequence: TGTGCCAGCAGCTTATCTAGCTTCGATGAGCAGTTCTTC. The chain recombines TRBV11-1 with TRBJ2-1, with a weak D call TRBD2 (5 bases). Germline V lookup: CDR1 SGHAT, CDR2 FQDESV (reference sequence). Trimming removed 2 bases at V and 8 bases at J, with 10 bases between. This CDR3 is built from 13 residues.

This clone was seen at least ten times. This chain joins TRBV12-3 or TRBV12-4 and TRBJ1-1; the D is unclear. This CDR3 contains 12 residues. V lost 3 bases, J lost 7 bases, and 9 bases lay in between. Written as DNA, the CDR3 is TGTGCCAGCAGTTTTTTATTGGATGAAGCTTTCTTT. This encodes CASSFLLDEAFF.

The V and J genes are TRBV19 and TRBJ2-3; 10 bases match TRBD2. Per germline, CDR1 LNHDA and CDR2 SQIVND (reference sequence). The V and J ends lost 3 bases and 4 bases, in that order; junction bases with no gene match: 4. The CDR3 totals 15 residues. Here the CDR3 reads CASSIAGTSADTQYF. CDR3 nucleotides: TGTGCCAGTAGTATCGCCGGGACTAGCGCAGATACGCAGTATTTT.

The chain combines TRBV19 with TRBJ1-1; no definite D call. Looked up from germline, CDR1 is LNHDA and CDR2 is SQIVND (reference sequence). This CDR3 spans 14 amino acids. Trimming shortened V by 1 base and J by 0 bases, and 6 bases separated the two germline ends. CDR3 in DNA: TGTGCCAGTAGTATAGGGAGGGTGAACACTGAAGCTTTCTTT. Translated, it gives CASSIGRVNTEAFF.

The gene calls are TRBV2 and TRBJ2-7, with 9 bases fitting TRBD1. Trimming removed 4 bases from V and 4 bases from J; junction bases left unmatched: 5. CDR1 is SNHLY and CDR2 is FYNNEI in the germline V gene. This CDR3 contains 14 residues. CDR3: CASSVETGGYEQYV. The CDR3 DNA sequence: TGTGCCAGCAGTGTCGAGACAGGGGGATACGAGCAGTACGTC.

This chain links TRBV19 with TRBJ1-3, with D hard to call. CDR3 size: 16 residues. Deletions cut 2 bases from V and 1 base from J, with 12 bases between. Germline-derived CDR1 and CDR2 are LNHDA and SQIVND (reference sequence). The CDR3 coding sequence is TGTGCCAGTAGTATAATTCCGGGAGCTTCTGGAAACACCATATATTTT. Amino acids: CASSIIPGASGNTIYF.

This chain connects TRBV6-6 to TRBJ1-2; 10 bases are a match to TRBD1. The CDR3 runs to 14 residues. Germline V gene sequence: CDR1 MNHNY, CDR2 SVGAGI (reference sequence). V was clipped by 2 bases and J by 5 bases; unmatched bases: 2. CDR3 loop: CASSYGTGEYGYTF. The DNA of the CDR3 is TGTGCCAGCAGTTACGGGACAGGGGAATATGGCTACACCTTC.

This chain uses TRBV12-3 or TRBV12-4 with TRBJ1-1, with D hard to call. Trimming took off 6 bases at V and 10 bases at J, with 18 bases between the two ends. The CDR3 sequence is 13 residues long. The CDR3 DNA is TGTGCCAGCAGACCATCGACTCCAACCGCAGCTTTCTTT. Translating gives CASRPSTPTAAFF.

CDR3 DNA sequence: TGTGCCAGTAGTAGGACAGGGGTTAACACTGAAGCTTTCTTT. This codes for CASSRTGVNTEAFF. This rearrangement joins TRBV19 to TRBJ1-1, with TRBD1 matching 9 bases. Germline loops: CDR1 LNHDA, CDR2 SQIVND (reference sequence). This CDR3 spans 14 amino acids. Losses at the gene ends were 4 bases for V and 2 bases for J; bases not matched to a gene: 2.

The chain is built from TRBV6-5 and TRBJ1-1; no clear D. The germline V and J ends were trimmed by 0 bases and 6 bases, with 11 bases remaining between them. The CDR3 is 14 amino acids. In germline, CDR1 is MNHEY, CDR2 SVGAGI. The CDR3 coding sequence is TGTGCCAGCAGTTACTCTAACTCCGGACCTGAAGCTTTCTTT. This translates into CASSYSNSGPEAFF.

This chain links TRBV15 with TRBJ2-1, with D unresolved. V was trimmed by 0 bases and J by 8 bases, leaving 14 bases between them. From germline, CDR1 is LNHNV and CDR2 YYDKDF (reference sequence). The length of the CDR3 is 15 residues. The CDR3: CATSRDISPGDEQFF. The DNA of the CDR3 is TGTGCCACCAGCAGAGATATCAGCCCGGGCGATGAGCAGTTCTTC. The full variable domain, rest sourced from reference TRBV15 and TRBJ2-1, is DAMVIQNPRYQVTQFGKPVTLSCSQTLNHNVMYWYQQKSSQAPKLLFHYYDKDFNNEADTPDNFQSRRPNTSFCFLDIRSPGLGDTAMYLCATSRDISPGDEQFFGPGTRLTVL.

The chain combines TRBV9 with TRBJ2-5, with 7 bases identical to TRBD2. V was pared by 3 bases and J by 4 bases, with 3 bases of the junction left unmatched. The CDR3 contains 13 residues. Looked up from germline, CDR1 is SGDLS and CDR2 is YYNGEE. The chain's CDR3 is CASSGSGVETQYF. CDR3 DNA: TGTGCCAGCAGCGGAAGCGGGGTAGAGACCCAGTACTTC.

The chain links TRBV19 to TRBJ2-1; D remains unclear. V lost 9 bases, J lost 2 bases, and 14 bases lay in between. Germline-derived CDR1 and CDR2 are LNHDA and SQIVND (reference sequence). There are 14 residues in the CDR3. DNA of the CDR3: TGTGCCAGCCTGACACCCTTTCCCTACAATGAGCAGTTCTTC. Its translation: CASLTPFPYNEQFF.

V and J are TRBV16 and TRBJ1-1, with D possibly TRBD1 on 6 matching bases. The CDR3 has 15 amino acids. Germline CDR1 is KGHSY and CDR2 is FQNENV. V was clipped by 4 bases and J by 0 bases, with 12 bases between them. This chain's CDR3 is CASSPRQELNTEAFF. CDR3 nucleotide sequence: TGTGCCAGCAGCCCTCGACAGGAGCTGAACACTGAAGCTTTCTTT.